This record looks at one TCR beta chain sequence and its context. Its antigen is currently unknown. This PCR relied on a set of 60 Vbeta primers and 13 Jbeta primers. Sequencing used immunoSEQ multiplex PCR; TCRdb keeps in-frame clones, though not all of them. This sample's clone table lists around 140,000 clones. The entry originates in a study of cytomegalovirus exposure and HLA in healthy donors. General observations from the study: Rarity characterized most TCR sequences, yet some public TCRs appeared in many donors. As a later analysis showed, a missense DCLRE1C variant was linked to trimming of TCR beta V- and J-genes. TRBV6-2, TRBV6-3 and some other V segments were unresolvable in 87-base-pair reads.

The CDR3 is 15 residues long. V lost 5 bases to trimming and J lost 4 bases; unmatched junction nucleotides: 3. Germline V lookup: CDR1 SGHTA, CDR2 FQGTGA. This sequence was found in a woman under 30 in good health and CMV-seronegative. The V gene is TRBV7-3, the J gene TRBJ2-3, with 13 bases matching TRBD2. Material for sequencing was PBMCs. CDR3 sequence (DNA): TGTGCCAGCAGCCGGACTAGCGGGAGCCCAGATACGCAGTATTTT. It encodes CASSRTSGSPDTQYF.